A single sample gave rise to the 13 T cell receptor beta chains below, sequenced in a study of graft-versus-host responses after intestinal transplantation. Which antigens these TCRs recognize remains unknown. TCRdb's copy holds only in-frame clones and misses some; the assay was immunoSEQ multiplex PCR. The sample carries 110,000 to 150,000 clones, around 90% recorded once. The sample in question was unstimulated CD4+ T cells sorted from spleen or lymph node cells, obtained before intestinal transplant. The receptors come from a human donor who received an intestinal transplant.

The V and J genes are TRBV14 and TRBJ1-1; D is possibly TRBD1 (5 bases). The CDR3 is 13 amino acids. Deletions cut 7 bases from V and 1 base from J, with 10 bases between. CDR1 SGHDN and CDR2 FVKESK come from the germline V gene. The CDR3 is CASIPGTNTEAFF. CDR3 DNA: TGTGCCAGCATTCCGGGGACGAACACTGAAGCTTTCTTT. Full variable domain (missing parts from reference TRBV14 and TRBJ1-1): EAGVTQFPSHSVIEKGQTVTLRCDPISGHDNLYWYRRVMGKEIKFLLHFVKESKQDESGMPNNRFLAERTGGTYSTLKVQPAELEDSGVYFCASIPGTNTEAFFGQGTRLTVV.

V and J are TRBV28 and TRBJ1-6; TRBD1 agrees at 8 bases. The CDR3 is 14 amino acids. V was pared by 7 bases and J by 11 bases, with 10 bases of the junction left unmatched. Germline loops: CDR1 MDHEN, CDR2 SYDVKM. CDR3 region: CASTEPGQEAPLHF. In nucleotides, the CDR3 is TGTGCCAGCACGGAACCGGGACAGGAGGCACCCCTCCACTTT.

The J gene is TRBJ2-2, the V gene TRBV9; 7 bases match TRBD2. Germline trimming cut 4 bases from V and 7 bases from J; bases unmatched to any gene: 13. Germline CDR1 SGDLS, CDR2 YYNGEE. The CDR3 extends over 16 amino acids. The CDR3 coding sequence is TGTGCCAGCAGCACGGGGCTAGCGGAGTCGGGCGGGGAGCTGTTTTTT. Translation gives CASSTGLAESGGELFF. The whole variable domain, filled in from reference TRBV9 and TRBJ2-2, reads DSGVTQTPKHLITATGQRVTLRCSPRSGDLSVYWYQQSLDQGLQFLIQYYNGEERAKGNILERFSAQQFPDLHSELNLSSLELGDSALYFCASSTGLAESGGELFFGEGSRLTVL.

The genes are TRBV5-4 and TRBJ2-4; possible D gene TRBD1, 5 bases. The V gene lost 0 bases and the J gene lost 8 bases, with 12 bases spanning the gap. The CDR3 loop spans 14 amino acids. Germline-derived CDR1 and CDR2 are SGHNT and YYREEE (reference sequence). CDR3 loop: CASSLAQGSHIQYF. Here the CDR3 DNA reads TGTGCCAGCAGCTTGGCGCAGGGATCGCACATTCAGTACTTC.

The chain employs TRBV10-3 and TRBJ1-3, with 10 bases fitting TRBD1. CDR1 and CDR2 (germline): ENHRY, SYGVKD. The J segment lost 0 bases and the V segment lost 2 bases, leaving 7 bases of the junction unmatched. This CDR3 comprises 18 residues. As DNA, the CDR3 is TGTGCCATCAGTGAGGGGGACAGGGGTTACAACTCTGGAAACACCATATATTTT. This sequence encodes CAISEGDRGYNSGNTIYF.

The sample holds one count of this clone. The V call is TRBV2, the J call TRBJ1-5; D remains ambiguous. V was clipped by 2 bases and J by 1 base, with 9 bases between them. From germline, CDR1 is SNHLY and CDR2 FYNNEI. The CDR3 is made up of 15 amino acids. CDR3 nucleotides: TGTGCCAGCAGTGAAAGACATGCGAGCAATCAGCCCCAGCATTTT. It is translated as CASSERHASNQPQHF.

CDR3 amino acids: CASSFRTGGGANVLTF. The CDR3, as DNA: TGTGCCAGCAGTTTCCGGACAGGGGGTGGGGCCAACGTCCTGACTTTC. The genes are TRBV28 and TRBJ2-6; 10 nucleotides match TRBD1. Losses at the gene ends were 3 bases for V and 3 bases for J; bases not matched to a gene: 2. CDR3 length: 16 amino acids. CDR1 MDHEN and CDR2 SYDVKM come from the germline V gene.

The chain has TRBV5-1 and TRBJ2-2; 7 bases fit TRBD2. The CDR3 spans 15 residues. The trim removed 4 bases at V and 2 bases at J, leaving 5 bases unmatched. Per the germline V gene, CDR1 is SGHRS and CDR2 is YFSETQ. The chain's CDR3 is CASSLGTTNTGELFF. For the CDR3, the DNA is TGCGCCAGCAGCCTCGGGACTACAAACACCGGGGAGCTGTTTTTT.

The chain recombines TRBV18 with TRBJ1-4; D is possibly TRBD1 (6 bases). Germline CDR1 is KGHSH and CDR2 is LQKENI. The CDR3 is 15 residues long. V was shortened by 5 bases and J by 5 bases, with 15 bases between the two germline ends. The DNA for the CDR3 is TGTGCCAGCTCATTCACAAGGGGGGACAATGAAAAACTGTTTTTT. Its translation is CASSFTRGDNEKLFF. The full variable domain, rest sourced from reference TRBV18 and TRBJ1-4, is NAGVMQNPRHLVRRRGQEARLRCSPMKGHSHVYWYRQLPEEGLKFMVYLQKENIIDESGMPKERFSAEFPKEGPSILRIQQVVRGDSAAYFCASSFTRGDNEKLFFGSGTQLSVL.

This CDR3 reads CASAGAANTGELFF. CDR3 nucleotides: TGTGCCAGCGCCGGGGCCGCGAACACCGGGGAGCTGTTTTTT. V usage is TRBV14 and J usage is TRBJ2-2; either TRBD1 or TRBD2 may supply D (5 bases each). Germline values: CDR1 SGHDN, CDR2 FVKESK. This CDR3 has 14 residues. Trimming took off 8 bases at V and 0 bases at J, with 10 bases between the two ends.

The chain recombines TRBV10-3 with TRBJ1-2, with D perhaps matching TRBD1 (5 bases). With 3 bases removed from V and 5 bases from J, the gap between germline ends came to 10 bases. This CDR3 contains 13 residues. Germline V gene data show CDR1 as ENHRY and CDR2 as SYGVKD. The CDR3, as DNA: TGTGCCATCAGTGATAACAGGCTATATGGCTACACCTTC. Translation gives CAISDNRLYGYTF.

This chain connects TRBV6-1 to TRBJ1-4, with D unclear. This CDR3 contains 12 residues. The germline CDR1 and CDR2 sequences are MNHNS and SASEGT. Trimming stripped 10 bases from V and 8 bases from J, with 14 bases between. The CDR3 DNA reads as TGTGCCACCCTGACATGGGAAGAAAAACTGTTTTTT. This translates into CATLTWEEKLFF.

The chain uses TRBV2 and TRBJ2-6; D gene uncertain. CDR3 length equals 15 residues. Deletions cut 3 bases from V and 0 bases from J, with 6 bases between. From germline, CDR1 is SNHLY and CDR2 FYNNEI. The CDR3 DNA is TGTGCCAGCAGTGAGAGTTACTCTGGGGCCAACGTCCTGACTTTC. This codes for CASSESYSGANVLTF.